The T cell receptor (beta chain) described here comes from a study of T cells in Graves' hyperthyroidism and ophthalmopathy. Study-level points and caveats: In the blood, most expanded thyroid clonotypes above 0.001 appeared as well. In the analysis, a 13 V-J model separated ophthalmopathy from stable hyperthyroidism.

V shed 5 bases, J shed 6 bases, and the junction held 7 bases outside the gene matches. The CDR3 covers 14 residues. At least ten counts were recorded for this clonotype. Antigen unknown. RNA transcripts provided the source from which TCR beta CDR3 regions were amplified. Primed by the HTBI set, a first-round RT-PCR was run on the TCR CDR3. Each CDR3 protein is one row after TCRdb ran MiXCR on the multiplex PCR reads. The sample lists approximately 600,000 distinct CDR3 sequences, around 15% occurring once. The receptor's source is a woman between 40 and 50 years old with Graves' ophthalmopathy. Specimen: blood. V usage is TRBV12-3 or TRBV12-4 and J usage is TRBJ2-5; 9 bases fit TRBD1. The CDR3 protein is CASSPIGTGKTQYF. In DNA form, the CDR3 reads TGTGCCAGCAGTCCCATCGGGACAGGGAAGACCCAGTACTTC.